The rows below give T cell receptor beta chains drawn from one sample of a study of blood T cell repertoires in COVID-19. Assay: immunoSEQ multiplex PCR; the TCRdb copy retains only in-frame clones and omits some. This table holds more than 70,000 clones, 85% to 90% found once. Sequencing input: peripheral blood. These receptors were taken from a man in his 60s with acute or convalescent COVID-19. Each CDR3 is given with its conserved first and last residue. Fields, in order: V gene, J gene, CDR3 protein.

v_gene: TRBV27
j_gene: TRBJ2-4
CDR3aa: CASSSLTGSLNIQYF

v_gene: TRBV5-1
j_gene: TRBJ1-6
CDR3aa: CASSLEQGGDSPLHF

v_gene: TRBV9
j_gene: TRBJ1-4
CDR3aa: CASSVAAGLNEKLFF

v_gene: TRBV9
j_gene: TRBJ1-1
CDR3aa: CASSETGENTEAFF

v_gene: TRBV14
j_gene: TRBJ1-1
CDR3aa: CASGLGGTTEAFF

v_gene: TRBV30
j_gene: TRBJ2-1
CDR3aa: CAWRTGGSGNEQFF

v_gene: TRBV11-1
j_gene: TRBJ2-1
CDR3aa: CASGGQGLYEQFF

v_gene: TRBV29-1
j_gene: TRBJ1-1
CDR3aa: CSGWGQLNTEAFF

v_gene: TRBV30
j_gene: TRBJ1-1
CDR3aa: CAWSRQGPHTEAFF

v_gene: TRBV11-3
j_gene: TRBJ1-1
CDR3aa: CASSPRTGDLNTEAFF

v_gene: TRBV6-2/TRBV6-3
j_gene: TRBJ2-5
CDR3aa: CASSYTPPTQYF

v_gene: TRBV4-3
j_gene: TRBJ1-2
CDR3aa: CASSRDSNYGYTF

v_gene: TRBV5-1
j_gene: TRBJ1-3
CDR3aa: CASSLETAPSGNTIYF

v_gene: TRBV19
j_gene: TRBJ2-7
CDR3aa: CASSISPGGYEQYF

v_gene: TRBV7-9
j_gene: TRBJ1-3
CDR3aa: CASSLGTLLSSGNTIYF

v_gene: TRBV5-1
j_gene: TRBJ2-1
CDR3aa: CASSPARNEQFF

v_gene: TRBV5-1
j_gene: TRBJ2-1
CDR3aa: CASSANSGTSGFEQFF

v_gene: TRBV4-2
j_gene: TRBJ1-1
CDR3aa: CASSQRGTGRNTEAFF

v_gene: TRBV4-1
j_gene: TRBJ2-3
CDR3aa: CASSQDGAGGLTDTQYF

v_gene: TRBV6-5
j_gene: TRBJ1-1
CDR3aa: CASRQQGRYTEAFF

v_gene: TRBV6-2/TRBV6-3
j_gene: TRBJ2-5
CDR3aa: CASSFSKAGAQETQYF

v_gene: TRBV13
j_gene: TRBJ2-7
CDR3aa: CASSQRDRGSYEQYF

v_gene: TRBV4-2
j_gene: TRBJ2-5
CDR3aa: CASSQDVAGAGETQYF

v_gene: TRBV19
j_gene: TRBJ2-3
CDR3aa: CASRGAGLAGITDTQYF

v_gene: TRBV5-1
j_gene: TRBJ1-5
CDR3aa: CASSLGQGADQPQHF

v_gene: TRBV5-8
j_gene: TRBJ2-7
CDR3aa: CASSMLGQGDYEQYF

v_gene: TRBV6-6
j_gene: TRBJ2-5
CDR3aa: CASSIRGIETQYF

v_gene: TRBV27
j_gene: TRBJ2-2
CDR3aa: CASSLIQANTGELFF

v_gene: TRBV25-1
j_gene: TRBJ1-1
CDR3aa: CASSVTGMNTEAFF

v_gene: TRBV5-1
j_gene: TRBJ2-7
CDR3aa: CASSLVGSHEQYF

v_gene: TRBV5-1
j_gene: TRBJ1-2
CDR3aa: CASRWSRQGYGYTF

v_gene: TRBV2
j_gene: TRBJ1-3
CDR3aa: CASRRPGTGFSGNTIYF